These 2 T cell receptor beta chains came from one sample sequenced in a study of blood T cell repertoires in COVID-19 (dated by TCRdb to 2020 to 2021). Receptors were amplified or captured by the immunoSEQ multiplex PCR assay. TCRdb holds this immuneACCESS table with in-frame rearrangements only. Some clones are missing; in checked studies, unresolved V genes explain under half, and the rest has no known cause. For this sample the table gives over 90,000 clones, of which 70% to 90% were detected only once. Under 4% of the sample rests with the top ten. The sequencing sample was made of peripheral blood. These TCRs come from a man aged 45-65 years in a cohort sampled during active COVID-19.

Points on this clone: No DNA is shown, since the ends of the CDR3 on it are uncertain; the CDR3 is the one TCRdb lists. The chain uses TRBV10-3 and TRBJ2-7; the D call of TRBD1 is as the table states it, not checked on the DNA. Germline-derived CDR1 and CDR2 are ENHRY and SYGVKD. The CDR3 is 13 amino acids long, termini counted. The chain's CDR3 is CAISEWGQGAGYV.

The V call is TRBV10-3, the J call TRBJ1-2; TRBD1 matches at 7 bases. Germline-derived CDR1 and CDR2 are ENHRY and SYGVKD. The junction had 10 bases not matched to a gene; V was cut back by 3 bases and J by 0 bases. The CDR3 spans 17 residues. For the CDR3, the DNA is TGTGCCATCAGTGACCGCCCTCCGGGACAGACTAACTATGGCTACACCTTC. Amino acid sequence: CAISDRPPGQTNYGYTF.